This T cell receptor beta chain was sequenced for a study of somatic mutations in cytotoxic T cells in rheumatoid arthritis. Study-level background: Selected populations of V beta antibody-stained T cells underwent flow sorting at nearly 100% purity; these encompassed V beta1+ cells subjected to TCRB sequencing. General study points: The study found no significant difference in CD8+ T-cell clonality between rheumatoid arthritis patients and age-matched healthy controls.

The repertoire was sequenced with immunoSEQ multiplex PCR; TCRdb's copy has only in-frame clones and lacks some. The table has 20,000 to 25,000 clones, 78% seen once. Germline V gene data show CDR1 as LGHNA and CDR2 as YSLEER. The CDR3 is 14 residues long. V lost 0 bases and J lost 7; bases outside the gene matches: 2. Remarks on this clone: The antigen is not known.

This TCR derives from an adult with rheumatoid arthritis. Material: CD8+ T cells sorted from blood. This chain connects TRBV4-3 to TRBJ2-2; 7 bases agree with TRBD2. The DNA for the CDR3 is TGCGCCAGCAGCCAAGAGACTAGCAACGGGGAGCTGTTTTTT. It is translated as CASSQETSNGELFF.